These 9 T cell receptor beta chains share one sample of origin, sequenced in a study of response to subunit inactivated influenza vaccine. TCRdb re-derived calls from the RT-PCR reads in MiXCR, one entry per CDR3 protein. This sample has around 540,000 distinct CDR3 sequences, with approximately 10% found just once. The material was PBMCs from blood, obtained on the day of vaccination. These receptor sequences come from a man aged 50 to 59 who received an inactivated influenza vaccine.

This clonotype was counted a few times. The chain links TRBV11-1 to TRBJ2-7; TRBD2 matches 12 bases. With 0 bases clipped from V and 3 bases from J, the junction kept 12 bases outside the gene matches. Germline V CDR1 and CDR2: SGHAT, FQDESV (reference sequence). The CDR3 consists of 19 residues. CDR3 nucleotide sequence: TGTGCCAGCAGCTTAGCTCTAGCGGGAGGGTCCCTATATTTCTACGAGCAGTACTTC. Translated: CASSLALAGGSLYFYEQYF.

This clonotype was observed at least ten times. V is TRBV29-1 and J is TRBJ1-4; no clear D gene. V lost 8 bases, J lost 8 bases, and 15 bases lay in between. The CDR3 spans 12 residues. From germline, CDR1 is SQVTM and CDR2 ANQGSEA. As DNA, the CDR3 is TGCAGCATCGGCATAAATGGCGAAAAACTGTTTTTT. Its translation: CSIGINGEKLFF.

This clonotype was seen ten or more times. This chain uses TRBV6-5 with TRBJ2-5; possibly TRBD2 for D (6 bases). Germline V gives CDR1 MNHEY, CDR2 SVGAGI. V gave up 4 bases and J gave up 4 bases, with 16 bases separating them. The CDR3 is made up of 15 amino acids. In DNA form, the CDR3 reads TGTGCCAGCAGTTTTATGGGACTTGACTCAGAGACCCAGTACTTC. It yields the protein CASSFMGLDSETQYF.

V and J are TRBV12-3 or TRBV12-4 and TRBJ2-1; D gene uncertain. The CDR3 loop spans 11 amino acids. The V gene lost 6 bases and the J gene lost 13 bases, with 13 bases spanning the gap. For the CDR3, the DNA is TGTGCCAGCAGCCAAAACGTTGGCCAGTTCTTC. Amino acids: CASSQNVGQFF.

V and J are TRBV15 and TRBJ2-7; perhaps TRBD1 as D (6 bases). Trimming left V 5 bases short and J 3 bases short, with 17 bases between. The length of the CDR3 is 15 residues. The V gene's germline CDR1 is LNHNV and CDR2 YYDKDF (reference sequence). The CDR3 is CATSDPYRENYEQYF. The CDR3, as DNA: TGTGCCACCAGCGACCCGTACAGGGAGAACTACGAGCAGTACTTC.

In DNA form, the CDR3 reads TGTGCCAGCCGGGTTAACAATGAGCAGTTCTTC. It specifies CASRVNNEQFF. The chain employs TRBV12-3 or TRBV12-4 and TRBJ2-1, with D hard to call. The CDR3 has 11 amino acids. Trimming removed 8 bases at V and 5 bases at J, with 7 bases between.

This chain uses TRBV4-2 with TRBJ2-7; D ambiguous. Germline assignment: CDR1 LGHNA and CDR2 YNFKEQ. The CDR3 length is 14 residues. V lost 0 bases, J lost 2 bases, and 8 bases lay in between. CDR3 sequence: CASSQEAHAYEQYF. CDR3 coding DNA: TGTGCCAGCAGCCAAGAGGCACATGCCTACGAGCAGTACTTC.

This rearrangement joins TRBV20-1 to TRBJ1-2; possible D gene TRBD1, 5 bases. CDR3 length: 16 amino acids. V lost 3 bases to trimming and J lost 6 bases, with 23 bases between them. Germline CDR1 and CDR2: DFQATT and SNEGSKA (reference sequence). CDR3 loop: CSARGQAQKLRHGYTF. CDR3 bases: TGCAGTGCTAGGGGGCAGGCCCAGAAGCTAAGGCATGGCTACACCTTC.

This clonotype was recorded at least ten times. This chain joins TRBV29-1 and TRBJ1-1, with TRBD1 matching over 8 bases. Germline CDR1 and CDR2: SQVTM and ANQGSEA. This CDR3 contains 12 residues. V gave up 3 bases and J gave up 5 bases; unmatched junction bases: 2. The CDR3 loop reads CSVDQGATEAFF. DNA of the CDR3: TGCAGCGTTGATCAGGGGGCGACTGAAGCTTTCTTT. Variable domain in full (rest from reference TRBV29-1 and TRBJ1-1): SAVISQKPSRDICQRGTSLTIQCQVDSQVTMMFWYRQQPGQSLTLIATANQGSEATYESGFVIDKFPISRPNLTFSTLTVSNMSPEDSSIYLCSVDQGATEAFFGQGTRLTVV.